A single T cell receptor beta chain is shown here with its context. Its specific antigen is unknown. No qualities accompany the bases; no much larger clone lies one base away. The CDR3 regions of human TCRbeta chains were analyzed by immunosequencing. Per the original workflow: TCRs in the repertoires were matched against a reference library of SARS-CoV-2-specific TCRs that had been generated with the MIRA antigen-specificity platform. Breadth meant the fraction of unique TCRs that were SARS-CoV-2-associated, whereas depth meant the fraction of total T cells that were SARS-CoV-2-associated. Using the MIRA data, each spike-specific TCR was assigned both to the spike region to which the TCR was reactive and to a CD4 or CD8 class. Log10-transformed breadth and depth values were compared by one-way ANOVA with Sidak's multiple comparisons tests. The table comes from immuneACCESS by way of TCRdb, which keeps in-frame sequences with V and J called. Part of the clones is missing from these tables; in studies checked, under half for an unresolved V gene and the rest for unknown reasons. V and J calls and clone size are as listed in that table; D and trimming were resolved from the DNA. This sample gives some 130,000 clones in total; approximately 91% of them show up just once. Less than 1.3% of the sample rests with the top ten.

The time point label here, explained by the study, means: about 28 days (+/-7) after the second vaccine dose. Because spike-specific TCR depth and breadth did not differ between the two schedules, AZD1222 recipients who got a second dose at roughly 4 weeks were pooled with those who got a second dose at roughly 12 weeks. Samples from vaccinated people were obtained from the UK trials COV001 and COV002, which included a single-blind randomized controlled phase 2/3 trial of AZD1222 (ChAdOx1 nCoV-19) in healthy adults. For TCRbeta chain sequencing, PBMC samples from trial participants were taken at day 0 and at day 28 after the second dose. This entry belongs to a study of T cell responses to AZD1222 COVID-19 vaccine (TCRdb year 2021). With regard to the full study: A total of about 250 trial participants underwent TCR sequencing, of whom more than 200 had received two doses of AZD1222 and 26 had received two doses of the MenACWY control vaccine. Enrollment into the trials was organized by age into subgroups of 18-55, 56-69 and 70-plus years, and those subgroups contained roughly 150, 30 and 60 TCR-sequenced participants, respectively. Findings and caveats that apply to the study as a whole: Most participants were white British and females outnumbered males, and the authors suggested that clonal diversity may have been underestimated. Vaccine-associated CD4 TCRs spanned the whole spike protein, with dominant responses in regions 160-218 and 743-854. Reportedly, almost half of the unique spike-specific TCRs recognized epitopes lying outside the regions that are mutated in the B.1.351 and B.1.1.7 variants. A significant rise in spike-specific TCR breadth and depth was observed after two AZD1222 doses relative to day 0 and relative to MenACWY recipients. Only five to seven AZD1222 recipients were SARS-CoV-2 seropositive at baseline, limiting conclusions about previously exposed vaccinees. No day 14 peak-response samples were available, so repertoires were characterized only after the peak T cell response. In the small 56-69-year group, the increase in depth fell short of significance, most likely because of low power.

V is cut back by 7 bases and J by 0 bases, with 8 bases in the junction unmatched. The CDR3 sequence holds 15 residues, the cysteine and phenylalanine included. Here the CDR3 DNA is all that survives: 45 bases in frame from base 1. CDR1 and CDR2 were assigned from the germline V gene as SGHRS and YFSETQ. The origin of this receptor is an adult who received the AZD1222 COVID-19 vaccine. This sequence uses TRBV5-1 and TRBJ2-7, with 9 bases matching TRBD1. Sequenced here: peripheral blood, sampled 28 days after the second AZD1222 dose. The CDR3 protein is CASQGTGMSSYEQYF. The DNA sequence is as follows: TGCGCCAGCCAAGGGACAGGGATGAGCTCCTACGAGCAGTACTTC.